The 24 T cell receptor beta chains listed next were all sequenced from one sample in a study of T cell changes during pregnancy in multiple sclerosis. Some clones are missing from TCRdb's copy, which holds only in-frame ones; the method was immunoSEQ multiplex PCR. The table includes 90,000 to 120,000 clones, around 93% detected once. The sequenced sample was peripheral blood, obtained in the third trimester of pregnancy. The receptor source for this set is a female donor in good health, enrolled as a control in a pregnancy study.

The chain links TRBV27 to TRBJ1-6, with D maybe TRBD1 (6 bases). The CDR3 is 17 residues long. The V end was cut by 9 bases, the J end by 9 bases, with 27 bases between. Germline V CDR1 and CDR2: MNHEY, SMNVEV (reference sequence). This chain's CDR3 is CASSPGQTSRWISPLHF. The CDR3 coding sequence is TGTGCCAGTTCCCCGGGACAAACTTCAAGATGGATTTCACCCCTCCACTTT.

This rearrangement joins TRBV5-1 to TRBJ1-2; 9 nucleotides agree with TRBD1. Germline values: CDR1 SGHRS, CDR2 YFSETQ. There are 14 residues in the CDR3. J gave up 8 bases and V 4 bases, and 9 bases lay outside the gene matches. This CDR3 reads CASSPTTGGTGYTF. The CDR3 nucleotides are TGCGCCAGCAGCCCCACGACAGGGGGAACCGGCTACACCTTC.

This chain uses TRBV19 with TRBJ2-1, with 8 bases matching TRBD1. The CDR3 has 16 amino acids. The V segment lost 4 bases and the J segment 0 bases; nucleotides outside the gene matches: 5. Germline V gene lookup returns CDR1 LNHDA and CDR2 SQIVND (reference sequence). CDR3 sequence reads: CASSRTGLHSYNEQFF. Here the CDR3 DNA reads TGTGCCAGTAGTAGGACAGGGCTCCACTCCTACAATGAGCAGTTCTTC.

The gene calls are TRBV7-2 and TRBJ1-6; tentative D call: TRBD1 (6 bases). This CDR3 comprises 17 residues. Germline V lookup: CDR1 SGHTA, CDR2 FQGNSA. Trimming stripped 3 bases from V and 2 bases from J, with 14 bases between. The CDR3 here is CASSLSRGGAYNSPLHF. DNA for the CDR3: TGTGCCAGCAGCTTGAGTAGAGGGGGGGCCTATAATTCACCCCTCCACTTT.

This chain joins TRBV5-4 and TRBJ1-1, with D tentatively TRBD1 (5 bases). Germline V CDR1 and CDR2: SGHNT, YYREEE (reference sequence). The CDR3 has 14 amino acids. The V gene lost 6 bases and the J gene lost 3 bases, with 15 bases spanning the gap. The CDR3 region has the DNA TGTGCCAGCACGGTTCAGGGAATGGACACTGAAGCTTTCTTT. It is translated as CASTVQGMDTEAFF.

The chain has TRBV7-7 and TRBJ2-5; no reliable D call. V was clipped by 5 bases and J by 4 bases, with 8 bases between them. The CDR3 contains 12 residues. CDR1 SSHAT and CDR2 FNYEAQ come from the germline V gene (reference sequence). Here the CDR3 DNA reads TGTGCCAGCAGCCCCAGTGGAGAGACCCAGTACTTC. It specifies CASSPSGETQYF.

The chain couples TRBV6-5 to TRBJ2-7, with TRBD1 identical over 7 bases. The length of the CDR3 is 15 residues. J was trimmed by 2 bases and V by 0 bases; bases with no gene match: 4. Germline CDR1 MNHEY, CDR2 SVGAGI. CDR3 sequence reads: CASSYSGQGAYEQYF. As DNA, the CDR3 is TGTGCCAGCAGTTACTCGGGTCAGGGGGCCTACGAGCAGTACTTC.

The chain carries TRBV7-9 and TRBJ2-7, with D possibly matching TRBD1 (6 bases). Germline V gene data show CDR1 as SEHNR and CDR2 as FQNEAQ (reference sequence). The ends were cut back, 5 bases at V and 1 base at J, with 15 bases in the middle. The CDR3 has 15 residues. The chain's CDR3 is CASSTSRTASYEQYF. DNA for the CDR3: TGTGCCAGCAGCACGAGCCGGACAGCATCCTACGAGCAGTACTTC.

Details on this clone: One end of the junction varies from germline; a read error may be responsible. The chain is built from TRBV7-7 and TRBJ2-1; 8 positions agree with TRBD1. The germline V gene encodes CDR1 SSHAT and CDR2 FNYEAQ (reference sequence). The CDR3 extends over 14 amino acids. The CDR3 reads CASSPHRGDNEQFF. CDR3 nucleotide sequence: TGTGCTAGCAGCCCCCACAGGGGGGACAATGAGCAGTTCTTC.

The chain recombines TRBV11-2 with TRBJ2-7; TRBD2 matches 7 bases. This CDR3 has 13 amino acids. Germline V gives CDR1 SGHAT, CDR2 FQNNGV. The ends lost 5 bases at V and 3 bases at J; junction bases unmatched: 4. CDR3 amino acids: CASSRGLVYEQYF. The DNA for the CDR3 is TGTGCCAGCAGCCGTGGACTAGTCTACGAGCAGTACTTC.

The V gene is TRBV6-5, the J gene TRBJ1-5; 10 nucleotides match TRBD1. Germline values: CDR1 MNHEY, CDR2 SVGAGI. This CDR3 region has 16 residues. V lost 0 bases, J lost 3 bases, and 2 bases stayed unmatched. CDR3 coding DNA: TGTGCCAGCAGTTACTCTGGGACAGGGGCCAATCAGCCCCAGCATTTT. This translates into CASSYSGTGANQPQHF.

The chain links TRBV7-7 to TRBJ2-5, with unresolved D. This CDR3 is 16 amino acids long. The V and J ends lost 2 bases and 5 bases respectively, with 18 bases between them. CDR1 and CDR2 from the germline V gene are SSHAT and FNYEAQ (reference sequence). CDR3 protein: CASSLNPVPGGETQYF. CDR3 nucleotides: TGTGCCAGCAGCTTAAACCCAGTCCCGGGTGGGGAGACCCAGTACTTC.

The rearrangement uses TRBV6-5 and TRBJ1-1, with 8 bases fitting TRBD1. The CDR3 consists of 14 residues. Germline CDR1 reads MNHEY; CDR2 reads SVGAGI. Germline trimming cut 6 bases from V and 3 bases from J; bases unmatched to any gene: 6. The CDR3 loop reads CASSRTGRDTEAFF. The CDR3 nucleotides read TGTGCCAGCAGCCGGACAGGGCGGGACACTGAAGCTTTCTTT.

The chain combines TRBV12-5 with TRBJ1-2, with 11 bases aligning to TRBD1. V lost 5 bases, J lost 4 bases, and 3 bases stayed unmatched. Germline values: CDR1 LGHNT, CDR2 FRNRAP. The length of the CDR3 is 14 residues. Here the CDR3 DNA reads TGTGCTAGTGGTCTCGGACAGGGGGCCTATGGCTACACCTTC. Translation gives CASGLGQGAYGYTF.

This chain connects TRBV5-6 to TRBJ2-3; D gene ambiguous. This CDR3 has 17 amino acids. CDR1 is SGHDT and CDR2 is YYEEEE in the germline V gene. Trimming left V 0 bases short and J 0 bases short, with 14 bases between. CDR3 residues: CASSLAVQATSTDTQYF. DNA for the CDR3: TGTGCCAGCAGCTTGGCGGTCCAGGCAACTAGCACAGATACGCAGTATTTT.

The chain has TRBV4-3 and TRBJ2-2; D uncertain. The germline gives CDR1 LGHNA, CDR2 YSLEER. V shed 1 base and J shed 2 bases, with 8 bases lying between them. The CDR3 is 15 residues long. In nucleotides, the CDR3 is TGCGCCAGCAGCCAAGGCAGGTACAACACCGGGGAGCTGTTTTTT. It translates to CASSQGRYNTGELFF.

The gene calls are TRBV7-2 and TRBJ2-7, with TRBD1 matching 11 bases. The CDR3 is made up of 15 amino acids. Losses at the gene ends were 0 bases for V and 6 bases for J; bases not matched to a gene: 4. Germline V gene sequence: CDR1 SGHTA, CDR2 FQGNSA. The CDR3 is CASSLAGQGGGEQYF. CDR3 DNA sequence: TGTGCCAGCAGCTTAGCGGGACAGGGGGGGGGCGAGCAGTACTTC.

The chain links TRBV5-4 to TRBJ1-2; 8 bases match TRBD1. The CDR3 spans 14 residues. V shed 0 bases and J 2 bases; nucleotides not matched to a gene: 0. Germline V gene sequence: CDR1 SGHNT, CDR2 YYREEE (reference sequence). CDR3 region: CASSLGQGNYGYTF. DNA for the CDR3: TGTGCCAGCAGCTTGGGACAGGGGAACTATGGCTACACCTTC. The full variable domain, completed using reference TRBV5-4 and TRBJ1-2, is ETGVTQSPTHLIKTRGQQVTLRCSSQSGHNTVSWYQQALGQGPQFIFQYYREEENGRGNFPPRFSGLQFPNYSSELNVNALELDDSALYLCASSLGQGNYGYTFGSGTRLTVV.

The chain joins TRBV19 to TRBJ2-7, with 7 bases fitting TRBD1. Germline V gives CDR1 LNHDA, CDR2 SQIVND (reference sequence). The CDR3 is 16 residues long. The V segment lost 5 bases and the J segment 5 bases; nucleotides outside the gene matches: 15. The chain's CDR3 is CASSASQGSQAHEQYF. The CDR3 coding sequence is TGTGCCAGTAGTGCCTCACAGGGGTCCCAAGCCCACGAGCAGTACTTC.

The rearrangement joins TRBV5-4 to TRBJ2-7; 8 bases map to TRBD2. Germline CDR1 reads SGHNT; CDR2 reads YYREEE (reference sequence). Trimming took 4 bases from V and 0 from J; bases not matched to a gene: 6. The CDR3 has 15 amino acids. In DNA, the CDR3 is TGTGCCAGCAGCAGGGAAGCGGGGGCCTCCTACGAGCAGTACTTC. It translates to CASSREAGASYEQYF.

V is TRBV29-1 and J is TRBJ1-3; 7 nucleotides align to TRBD1. J was trimmed by 0 bases and V by 4 bases; bases with no gene match: 0. This CDR3 region has 13 residues. The V gene's germline CDR1 is SQVTM and CDR2 ANQGSEA. The CDR3 nucleotides read TGCAGCGTTGGACAGGGCTCTGGAAACACCATATATTTT. Amino acid sequence: CSVGQGSGNTIYF.

This sequence joins TRBV11-3 and TRBJ1-2, with TRBD1 identical over 9 bases. The V and J ends lost 4 bases and 5 bases, in that order; junction bases with no gene match: 8. The CDR3 has 15 residues. CDR1 is SGHNT and CDR2 is YENEEA in the germline V gene. CDR3 sequence: CASSSPGQGRYGYTF. The CDR3 DNA is TGTGCCAGCAGCTCTCCTGGACAGGGGCGATATGGCTACACCTTC.

The V and J genes are TRBV7-6 and TRBJ2-3, with 7 bases matching TRBD1. This CDR3 contains 15 residues. V shed 1 base, J shed 2 bases, and the junction held 3 bases outside the gene matches. In germline, CDR1 is SGHVS, CDR2 FNYEAQ. In DNA, the CDR3 is TGTGCCAGCAGCTTAGGGACAGGATTCACAGATACGCAGTATTTT. Translating gives CASSLGTGFTDTQYF.

The chain is built from TRBV5-6 and TRBJ2-7; 8 bases are a match to TRBD2. This CDR3 spans 13 amino acids. V shed 10 bases and J 7 bases; nucleotides not matched to a gene: 13. CDR1 is SGHDT, CDR2 YYEEEE, per germline. The CDR3 sequence: CAPGRVGIPEQYF. The CDR3 DNA sequence: TGTGCCCCCGGGAGGGTTGGTATTCCGGAGCAGTACTTC.